Listed below are T cell receptor beta chains from one sample, sequenced in a study of STAT5B mutations in CD4+ large granular lymphocyte leukemia. Some clones are missing from TCRdb's copy, which holds only in-frame ones; the method was immunoSEQ multiplex PCR. The sample has about 30,000 clones, 65% to 80% seen once. The sample was CD4+ T cells from blood buffy coats. The receptors were gathered from a human donor in good health. Both conserved end residues are part of each CDR3. The order of the fields is CDR3 DNA, CDR3 protein, V gene, J gene, D gene, clone size. A D gene is named only where the DNA matches it firmly. A clone size is listed for some rows: how often the clone was seen (once, few, many), or a class if it is expanded.

TGCGCCAGCAGCTTGGGTCCTAGCGGGGGGGCCGGAGAGACCCAGTACTTC	CASSLGPSGGAGETQYF	TRBV5-1	TRBJ2-5	TRBD2	-
TGTGCCTGGATTTCAGGTATCACCTACGAGCAGTACTTC	CAWISGITYEQYF	TRBV30	TRBJ2-7	-	-
TGTGCCAGCACCTCAGGACAGGGGGCTTCCTACGAGCAGTACTTC	CASTSGQGASYEQYF	TRBV6-1	TRBJ2-7	TRBD1	-
TGTGCCAGTAACGGTGAATTCGGGAACATTCAGTACTTC	CASNGEFGNIQYF	TRBV19	TRBJ2-4	-	-
TGTGCCAGCAGTTCTACACAAGCCTACGAGCAGTACTTC	CASSSTQAYEQYF	TRBV7-9	TRBJ2-7	-	-
TGTGCCTGGAGTACGGGACAGTTGGAGTATTTT	CAWSTGQLEYF	TRBV30	TRBJ2-3	TRBD1	-
TGTGCCAGCAGCTCCACAAAGAATCGCTCCCCTAACATTCAGTACTTC	CASSSTKNRSPNIQYF	TRBV7-9	TRBJ2-4	-	-
TGTGCCAGCAGTTACATTGGGGGACCCTCCTACGAGCAGTACTTC	CASSYIGGPSYEQYF	TRBV6-5	TRBJ2-7	-	-
TGTGCCAGCAGCTTAGCGGGACAGGGGGCGACGAATGATGAGCAGTTCTTC	CASSLAGQGATNDEQFF	TRBV7-9	TRBJ2-1	TRBD1	-
TGTGCCAGCAGCACTAACCAGGGACTAGCGGCCGAGCAGTACTTC	CASSTNQGLAAEQYF	TRBV7-2	TRBJ2-7	TRBD2	few
TGCGCCAGCAGCTTTGGGGCCGGCTACGAGCAGTACTTC	CASSFGAGYEQYF	TRBV5-1	TRBJ2-7	-	-
TGTGCCAGTAGTATAGATAGCGGGGTCACTGAAGCTTTCTTT	CASSIDSGVTEAFF	TRBV19	TRBJ1-1	-	-
TGTGCCAGCAGCTTGCGGCGGGGGCCCTACGAGCAGTACTTC	CASSLRRGPYEQYF	TRBV7-6	TRBJ2-7	-	-